A selection of T cell receptor beta chains follows, all from one sample in a study of regulatory T cells in long-lasting Graves disease. TCRdb re-derived calls from the multiplex PCR reads in MiXCR, one entry per CDR3 protein. The sample has over 500,000 distinct CDR3 sequences; about 16% are singletons. These data were also filed under a second study, of T cells in Graves' hyperthyroidism and ophthalmopathy.

This material consisted of peripheral blood mononuclear cells (PBMCs), taken at new diagnosis, from a patient treated with antithyroid drugs. The source is a man aged 18 to 30 with Graves disease. Each CDR3 is given with its conserved first and last residue. The D gene is left open where the match is weak. Size is stated for part of the rows, as once, few or many counts, or as a class when the clone is expanded.

v_gene: TRBV25-1; abundance: few; j_gene: TRBJ1-2; d_gene: .; CDR3aa: CASSDRAEGYTF; CDR3nt: TGTGCCAGCAGTGACAGGGCAGAAGGCTACACCTTC
v_gene: TRBV28; abundance: many; j_gene: TRBJ2-2; d_gene: .; CDR3aa: CASSQTRWYTGELFF; CDR3nt: TGTGCCAGCAGCCAAACTAGATGGTACACCGGGGAGCTGTTTTTT
v_gene: TRBV20-1; abundance: .; j_gene: TRBJ2-7; d_gene: TRBD1; CDR3aa: CSAPKGQGAGEQYF; CDR3nt: TGCAGTGCCCCGAAGGGACAGGGGGCCGGCGAGCAGTACTTC
v_gene: TRBV5-1; abundance: few; j_gene: TRBJ1-1; d_gene: .; CDR3aa: CASSLVGREDTEAFF; CDR3nt: TGCGCCAGCAGCTTGGTGGGCAGGGAGGACACTGAAGCTTTCTTT
v_gene: TRBV6-1; abundance: .; j_gene: TRBJ2-3; d_gene: TRBD2; CDR3aa: CASRGGNTDTQYF; CDR3nt: TGTGCCAGCAGGGGAGGGAACACAGATACGCAGTATTTT
v_gene: TRBV20-1; abundance: few; j_gene: TRBJ1-5; d_gene: .; CDR3aa: CSARVDPSNQPQHF; CDR3nt: TGCAGTGCTAGAGTGGACCCTAGCAATCAGCCCCAGCATTTT
v_gene: TRBV10-3; abundance: .; j_gene: TRBJ2-2; d_gene: TRBD1; CDR3aa: CASTQGYTGELFF; CDR3nt: TGTGCCAGCACACAGGGGTACACCGGGGAGCTGTTTTTT
v_gene: TRBV4-1; abundance: .; j_gene: TRBJ2-3; d_gene: TRBD2; CDR3aa: CASSQEAGRGGSTDTQYF; CDR3nt: TGCGCCAGCAGCCAAGAGGCAGGACGGGGCGGGAGTACAGATACGCAGTATTTT
v_gene: TRBV11-2; abundance: few; j_gene: TRBJ2-7; d_gene: .; CDR3aa: CASSTIWTETYEQYF; CDR3nt: TGTGCCAGCAGCACAATATGGACAGAGACATACGAGCAGTACTTC
v_gene: TRBV7-3; abundance: many; j_gene: TRBJ2-3; d_gene: .; CDR3aa: CASSQSPGSNWDTQYF; CDR3nt: TGTGCCAGCAGCCAAAGCCCGGGTTCAAACTGGGATACGCAGTATTTT
v_gene: TRBV30; abundance: many; j_gene: TRBJ2-3; d_gene: TRBD2; CDR3aa: CAWTAVTGGTQYF; CDR3nt: TGTGCCTGGACCGCTGTAACGGGAGGCACGCAGTATTTT
v_gene: TRBV25-1; abundance: .; j_gene: TRBJ1-5; d_gene: TRBD1; CDR3aa: CASSDGTASNQPQHF; CDR3nt: TGTGCCAGCAGTGACGGGACAGCTAGCAATCAGCCCCAGCATTTT
v_gene: TRBV10-3; abundance: few; j_gene: TRBJ2-3; d_gene: .; CDR3aa: CAISGNTDTQYF; CDR3nt: TGTGCCATCAGTGGGAACACAGATACGCAGTATTTT
v_gene: TRBV12-3/TRBV12-4; abundance: many; j_gene: TRBJ2-7; d_gene: TRBD1; CDR3aa: CASSPGTDPYEQYF; CDR3nt: TGTGCCAGCAGTCCCGGGACAGATCCATACGAGCAGTACTTC
v_gene: TRBV3-1; abundance: many; j_gene: TRBJ1-1; d_gene: .; CDR3aa: CASSQNTGTEAFF; CDR3nt: TGTGCCAGCAGCCAAAATACTGGCACTGAAGCTTTCTTT
v_gene: TRBV19; abundance: few; j_gene: TRBJ1-5; d_gene: .; CDR3aa: CASSISDQGFRQPQHF; CDR3nt: TGTGCCAGTAGTATCTCCGATCAGGGATTTCGTCAGCCCCAGCATTTT
v_gene: TRBV19; abundance: few; j_gene: TRBJ2-3; d_gene: TRBD2; CDR3aa: CASNARGGGTDTQYF; CDR3nt: TGTGCCAGTAACGCTAGGGGCGGGGGAACAGATACGCAGTATTTT
v_gene: TRBV30; abundance: many; j_gene: TRBJ2-7; d_gene: TRBD1; CDR3aa: CAWSVGAGGVSYEQYF; CDR3nt: TGTGCCTGGAGTGTAGGGGCAGGGGGAGTTTCCTACGAGCAGTACTTC
v_gene: TRBV27; abundance: many; j_gene: TRBJ2-7; d_gene: TRBD1; CDR3aa: CASSSLGTGDYEQYF; CDR3nt: TGTGCCAGCAGTTCCCTCGGGACAGGGGACTACGAGCAGTACTTC
v_gene: TRBV7-9; abundance: few; j_gene: TRBJ2-1; d_gene: .; CDR3aa: CAGSLGDFRFF; CDR3nt: TGTGCCGGCAGCTTAGGAGACTTTCGATTCTTC
v_gene: TRBV19; abundance: .; j_gene: TRBJ1-1; d_gene: .; CDR3aa: CASSIDYTRGTEAFF; CDR3nt: TGTGCCAGTAGTATAGATTATACCAGGGGAACTGAAGCTTTCTTT
v_gene: TRBV30; abundance: .; j_gene: TRBJ2-1; d_gene: .; CDR3aa: CAGGRDRYNEQFF; CDR3nt: TGTGCCGGGGGACGGGACCGATACAATGAGCAGTTCTTC
v_gene: TRBV5-6; abundance: .; j_gene: TRBJ2-5; d_gene: TRBD2; CDR3aa: CASSLLSGAETQYF; CDR3nt: TGTGCCAGCAGCTTGCTGAGCGGGGCGGAGACCCAGTACTTC
v_gene: TRBV27; abundance: few; j_gene: TRBJ1-1; d_gene: .; CDR3aa: CASSLTTPNTEAFF; CDR3nt: TGTGCCAGCAGTTTGACAACGCCCAACACTGAAGCTTTCTTT
v_gene: TRBV2; abundance: .; j_gene: TRBJ1-4; d_gene: .; CDR3aa: CASGPTGRSNEKLFF; CDR3nt: TGTGCCAGCGGTCCCACCGGGAGGAGTAATGAAAAACTGTTTTTT
v_gene: TRBV28; abundance: few; j_gene: TRBJ2-3; d_gene: .; CDR3aa: CATNPSNTDTQYF; CDR3nt: TGTGCCACAAACCCTTCCAACACAGATACGCAGTATTTT
v_gene: TRBV7-9; abundance: many; j_gene: TRBJ2-3; d_gene: TRBD1; CDR3aa: CASSLGYPESDRSTDTQYF; CDR3nt: TGTGCCAGCAGCTTGGGGTACCCGGAGTCGGACAGGAGCACAGATACGCAGTATTTT
v_gene: TRBV7-6; abundance: many; j_gene: TRBJ2-3; d_gene: TRBD2; CDR3aa: CASSLVAGQFSTDTQYF; CDR3nt: TGTGCCAGCAGCCTAGTAGCGGGGCAGTTTAGCACAGATACGCAGTATTTT
v_gene: TRBV5-1; abundance: many; j_gene: TRBJ1-1; d_gene: TRBD1; CDR3aa: CASSLPVTGGFGEAFF; CDR3nt: TGCGCCAGCAGCCTTCCCGTCACAGGGGGCTTTGGTGAAGCTTTCTTT
v_gene: TRBV28; abundance: .; j_gene: TRBJ1-2; d_gene: .; CDR3aa: CASSGFQHGYTF; CDR3nt: TGTGCCAGCTCCGGTTTCCAGCATGGCTACACCTTC
v_gene: TRBV11-2; abundance: .; j_gene: TRBJ2-1; d_gene: TRBD2; CDR3aa: CASSLGLTSGNYSEQFF; CDR3nt: TGTGCCAGCAGCTTAGGGCTGACTAGCGGAAACTACAGTGAGCAGTTCTTC
v_gene: TRBV20-1; abundance: few; j_gene: TRBJ2-7; d_gene: TRBD2; CDR3aa: CSARSGRISYEQYF; CDR3nt: TGCAGTGCTAGGAGCGGGAGGATCTCCTACGAGCAGTACTTC
v_gene: TRBV18; abundance: many; j_gene: TRBJ2-3; d_gene: .; CDR3aa: CASSQRDFNPDTQYF; CDR3nt: TGTGCCAGCTCCCAACGGGACTTCAATCCAGATACGCAGTATTTT
v_gene: TRBV29-1; abundance: .; j_gene: TRBJ1-5; d_gene: .; CDR3aa: CSAQTGSQQPQHF; CDR3nt: TGCAGCGCCCAAACGGGGTCTCAACAGCCCCAGCATTTT
v_gene: TRBV2; abundance: many; j_gene: TRBJ1-4; d_gene: .; CDR3aa: CASVKTGGKLFF; CDR3nt: TGTGCCAGCGTCAAAACCGGGGGAAAACTGTTTTTT
v_gene: TRBV20-1; abundance: .; j_gene: TRBJ1-2; d_gene: .; CDR3aa: CSARDLAQPANYGYTF; CDR3nt: TGCAGTGCTAGAGATTTGGCGCAGCCAGCTAACTATGGCTACACCTTC
v_gene: TRBV10-3; abundance: .; j_gene: TRBJ2-6; d_gene: .; CDR3aa: CAIRRENSGANVLTF; CDR3nt: TGTGCCATCAGGCGGGAAAACTCTGGGGCCAACGTCCTGACTTTC
v_gene: TRBV11-2; abundance: many; j_gene: TRBJ1-2; d_gene: .; CDR3aa: CASSLLANYGYTF; CDR3nt: TGTGCCAGCAGCTTATTGGCTAACTATGGCTACACCTTC
v_gene: TRBV6-2/TRBV6-3; abundance: many; j_gene: TRBJ2-7; d_gene: TRBD1; CDR3aa: CASSHRDSAYEQYF; CDR3nt: TGTGCCAGCAGTCACCGGGACAGTGCCTACGAGCAGTACTTC
v_gene: TRBV12-3/TRBV12-4; abundance: .; j_gene: TRBJ1-2; d_gene: .; CDR3aa: CASTIPGRYGYTF; CDR3nt: TGTGCCAGCACCATCCCCGGACGCTATGGCTACACCTTC
v_gene: TRBV29-1; abundance: few; j_gene: TRBJ2-4; d_gene: .; CDR3aa: CSVGIGGFEYF; CDR3nt: TGCAGCGTTGGAATCGGGGGATTTGAGTACTTC
v_gene: TRBV7-2; abundance: .; j_gene: TRBJ2-1; d_gene: .; CDR3aa: CASSLVVALRGRYNEQFF; CDR3nt: TGTGCCAGCAGCTTAGTGGTTGCATTACGGGGGCGGTACAATGAGCAGTTCTTC
v_gene: TRBV5-1; abundance: many; j_gene: TRBJ2-1; d_gene: TRBD2; CDR3aa: CASSPGLAFNEQFF; CDR3nt: TGCGCCAGCAGCCCGGGACTAGCATTCAATGAGCAGTTCTTC
v_gene: TRBV6-2/TRBV6-3; abundance: few; j_gene: TRBJ1-4; d_gene: .; CDR3aa: CASSEAGRINEKLFF; CDR3nt: TGTGCCAGCAGTGAAGCGGGACGGATTAATGAAAAACTGTTTTTT
v_gene: TRBV30; abundance: .; j_gene: TRBJ1-1; d_gene: TRBD1; CDR3aa: CAWSVEGAKNTEAFF; CDR3nt: TGTGCCTGGAGTGTAGAGGGGGCAAAGAACACTGAAGCTTTCTTT
v_gene: TRBV27; abundance: .; j_gene: TRBJ2-7; d_gene: TRBD1; CDR3aa: CASSPGQGVDEQYF; CDR3nt: TGTGCCAGCAGCCCCGGACAGGGTGTGGACGAGCAGTACTTC
v_gene: TRBV30; abundance: many; j_gene: TRBJ1-1; d_gene: .; CDR3aa: CAWSGRGHHEAFF; CDR3nt: TGTGCCTGGAGCGGACGAGGACACCATGAAGCTTTCTTT
v_gene: TRBV28; abundance: few; j_gene: TRBJ2-5; d_gene: TRBD1; CDR3aa: CASSNRGQGAETQYF; CDR3nt: TGTGCCAGCAGCAACAGGGGACAGGGGGCAGAGACCCAGTACTTC
v_gene: TRBV28; abundance: few; j_gene: TRBJ2-1; d_gene: .; CDR3aa: CASRAGLEQFF; CDR3nt: TGTGCCAGCAGGGCGGGACTCGAGCAGTTCTTC
v_gene: TRBV3-1; abundance: many; j_gene: TRBJ2-7; d_gene: .; CDR3aa: CASSPPDISYEQYF; CDR3nt: TGTGCCAGCAGCCCACCGGACATATCCTACGAGCAGTACTTC
v_gene: TRBV20-1; abundance: .; j_gene: TRBJ2-1; d_gene: TRBD2; CDR3aa: CSADLGTSSSNEQFF; CDR3nt: TGCAGTGCTGACCTTGGGACTAGCAGCAGCAATGAGCAGTTCTTC
v_gene: TRBV10-3; abundance: .; j_gene: TRBJ1-5; d_gene: .; CDR3aa: CAVGTDRNQPQHF; CDR3nt: TGTGCCGTCGGGACGGATCGAAATCAGCCCCAGCATTTT
v_gene: TRBV6-2/TRBV6-3; abundance: many; j_gene: TRBJ2-7; d_gene: TRBD2; CDR3aa: CASSYELAGSYEQYF; CDR3nt: TGTGCCAGCAGTTACGAACTAGCGGGAAGCTACGAGCAGTACTTC